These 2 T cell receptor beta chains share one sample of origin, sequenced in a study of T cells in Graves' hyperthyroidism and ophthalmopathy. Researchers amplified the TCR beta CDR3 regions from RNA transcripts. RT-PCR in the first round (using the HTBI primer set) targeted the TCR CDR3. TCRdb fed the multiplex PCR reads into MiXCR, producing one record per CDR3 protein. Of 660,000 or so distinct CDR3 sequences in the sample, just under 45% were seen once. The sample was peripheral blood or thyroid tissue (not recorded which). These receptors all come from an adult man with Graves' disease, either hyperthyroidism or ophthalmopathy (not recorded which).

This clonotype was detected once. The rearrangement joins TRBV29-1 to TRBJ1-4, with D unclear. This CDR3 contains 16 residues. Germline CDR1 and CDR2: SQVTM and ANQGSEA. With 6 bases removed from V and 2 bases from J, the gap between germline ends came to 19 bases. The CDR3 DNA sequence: TGCAGCGTCGACGGACGGGGAGGGAACACTAATGAAAAACTGTTTTTT. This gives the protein CSVDGRGGNTNEKLFF.

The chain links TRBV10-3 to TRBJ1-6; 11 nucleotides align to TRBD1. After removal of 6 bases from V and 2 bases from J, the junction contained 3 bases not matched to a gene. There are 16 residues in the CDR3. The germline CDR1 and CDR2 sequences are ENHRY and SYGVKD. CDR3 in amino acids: CAIRRGQGAYNSPLHF. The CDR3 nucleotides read TGTGCCATCAGGAGGGGACAGGGGGCCTATAATTCACCCCTCCACTTT.